This T cell receptor (beta chain) was retrieved from a study of blood T cell repertoires in COVID-19 (dated by TCRdb to between 2020 and 2021). Notes on the research overall: Samples from collaborators originated in the United States, Italy and Spain and spanned both the acute and convalescent phases of COVID-19. The sample metadata nearly always contained a de-identified subject ID, COVID-19 status, age in years and sex. The repertoires were released in a freely available public database meant as a resource for research on the immune response to SARS-CoV-2. Samples were obtained from the ongoing ImmuneRACE study (first 160 participants) and from 1,254 subjects provided by 6 global collaborators. Subjects who had been exposed to COVID-19, were actively infected with it, or had recovered from it provided the deeply sampled blood TCRbeta repertoires that made up the dataset. The material from the prospective study consisted of cDNA or gDNA derived from T cells, B-cell-depleted T cells, or PBMCs. Where HLA class I and class II types were available, the types were taken from metadata supplied by the sample provider, not from assay-based typing. General conclusions and limits of the study: The amount of clinical and demographic metadata varied by source and participant and was provided uncurated.

Sequences SGHVS (CDR1) and FNYEAQ (CDR2) are obtained from the germline V gene. The CDR3 spans 16 residues, from the cysteine through the phenylalanine. Just the 48-base CDR3 DNA is kept, in frame starting at base 1. V and J lose 1 base and 4 bases, and a span of 16 bases separates them. Enrolling through a virtual design, the prospective study's participants ranged in age from roughly 18 to 95 years and lived across roughly 24 United States geographic areas. In the prospective study, participants were assigned to cohorts based on the clinical history participants reported in a screening survey and a study questionnaire. ImmuneRACE Cohort 3 recovered participants were defined by two consecutive negative NP/OP PCR tests, healthcare professional clearance, or symptom resolution. Each participant in the prospective study had whole blood, serum and a nasopharyngeal or oropharyngeal swab collected by mobile phlebotomists. Over an approximately 2-month period, participants in the prospective study had the option of providing additional blood draws and questionnaires. Prospective study blood samples were shipped either frozen or at room temperature before DNA extraction.

The immunoSEQ Assay, a bias-controlled multiplex PCR, was used to amplify TCRbeta CDR3 regions from genomic DNA. Under the source paper's analysis protocol: The number of nucleated cells in each sample was estimated by amplification of reference gene primers within the assay. To quantify the absolute abundance of each unique TCRbeta CDR3 rearrangement, sequence reads were collapsed and filtered. For each sample, productive Simpson clonality was calculated by taking the square root of Simpson's diversity index across productive rearrangements. This is the immuneACCESS table as TCRdb keeps it, with only in-frame sequences that have V and J called. A part of the clones is gone; compared with another copy, unresolved V genes explain less than half, and the rest is unexplained. The V and J calls and clone size are taken from that table; D and trimming were inferred from the DNA. The sample table contains about 220,000 clones; only one count was recorded for 65% to 85% of them. Clones ranked in the top ten supply 3% to 4% of the sample.

In this sample, this clone turned up once. Its antigen is not yet known. Base qualities were left out, and no much larger clone turns up one base away. What was sequenced was PBMCs or T cells enriched from blood (not recorded which). This receptor chain uses TRBV7-6 and TRBJ2-5, and the D gene may be TRBD1, 6 bases matching. The TCR originated in a woman aged 55-70 years who had recovered from COVID-19. The CDR3 in this case is CASSLGAGAAPETQYF. The nucleotide sequence reads as follows: TGTGCCAGCAGCTTAGGGGCAGGGGCGGCCCCAGAGACCCAGTACTTC.